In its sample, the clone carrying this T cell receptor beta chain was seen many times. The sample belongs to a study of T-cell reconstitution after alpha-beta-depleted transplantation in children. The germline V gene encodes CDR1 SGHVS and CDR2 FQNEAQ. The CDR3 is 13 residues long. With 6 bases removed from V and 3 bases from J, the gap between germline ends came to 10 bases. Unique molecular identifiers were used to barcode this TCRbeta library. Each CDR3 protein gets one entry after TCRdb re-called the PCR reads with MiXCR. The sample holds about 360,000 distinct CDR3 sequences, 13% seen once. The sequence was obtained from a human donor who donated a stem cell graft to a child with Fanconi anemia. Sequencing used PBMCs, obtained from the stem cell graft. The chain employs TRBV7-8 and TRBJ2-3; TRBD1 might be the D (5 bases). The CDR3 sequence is CASSGQLTDTQYF. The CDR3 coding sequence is TGTGCCAGCAGTGGACAATTGACAGATACGCAGTATTTT.